Each of the 19 T cell receptor beta chains below was sequenced from the same sample in a study of tissue T cells after allogeneic stem cell transplantation. Specified time point: mouse harvest day 7 after allogeneic transplant. Mouse grafts combined 10^7 T-cell-depleted bone marrow cells with 10^6 splenic CD5+ T cells. The repertoire was sequenced with immunoSEQ multiplex PCR; TCRdb's copy has only in-frame clones and lacks some. The table records some 11,000 clones, roughly two fifths of them present only once. What was sequenced was skin. The source is a female BALB/c mouse given C57BL/6 T cells with graft-versus-host disease after an allogeneic hematopoietic cell transplant.

Comments on this clone: The germline and genes are mouse ones. The CDR3 goes on 1 residue after the read ends, and that part is filled in from the germline J gene. V gene TRBV13-1 combines with J gene TRBJ2-4; 10 bases line up with TRBD1. CDR1 is NSHNY and CDR2 is SYGAGN in the germline V gene. This CDR3 is 14 amino acids long. The ends lost 5 bases at V and 8 bases at J; junction bases unmatched: 8. The DNA read from the CDR3 is TGTGCCAGCAGCGCCGGGACAGGGGTGGGCACCTTGTAC. Amino acids: CASSAGTGVGTLY. The complete CDR3 sequence is CASSAGTGVGTLYF.

As to this clone: The gene names here belong to mouse. Read sequence stops 1 residue before the CDR3 end, and the germline J gene provides the missing end. Other DNA sequences within the sample encode an identical CDR3. The chain uses TRBV12-2 and TRBJ2-3; D might be TRBD1 or TRBD2, each matching 5 bases. Per the germline V gene, CDR1 is SGHLS and CDR2 is HYDKME. V lost 0 bases, J lost 1 base, and 10 bases lay in between. CDR3 length: 15 residues. Partial CDR3 DNA: TGTGCCAGCTCTCTCGAGGGGCAGGGTGCAGAAACGCTGTAT. This encodes CASSLEGQGAETLY. The whole CDR3 protein reads CASSLEGQGAETLYF.

About this clone: The gene names here belong to mouse. The CDR3 goes on 1 residue after the read ends, and that part is filled in from the germline J gene. The chain joins TRBV26 to TRBJ2-7, with a possible D match to TRBD2 (6 bases). Trimming removed 3 bases from V and 4 bases from J, with 10 bases in between. The CDR3 is 13 residues long. The germline gives CDR1 KGHPV, CDR2 FQNQEV (reference sequence). Partial CDR3 DNA: TGTGCCAGCAGTCTCCCGGGACTTTATGAACAGTAC. Translation gives CASSLPGLYEQY. From start to end, the CDR3 is CASSLPGLYEQYF.

To note about this clone: The gene symbols are mouse symbols. The DNA ends 1 residue before the CDR3 does, and the rest of the CDR3 is filled in from the germline J gene. The chain carries TRBV26 and TRBJ2-7; no clear D gene. Germline loops: CDR1 KGHPV, CDR2 FQNQEV (reference sequence). The CDR3 is 12 residues long. V lost 2 bases and J lost 3, with 5 bases in between. The CDR3 DNA, read in part, is TGTGCCAGCAGTCTGAGCCTCTATGAACAGTAC. Translation gives CASSLSLYEQY. The full CDR3 protein reads CASSLSLYEQYF.

Worth noting for this clone: The gene symbols are mouse symbols. The read stops 1 residue short of the end of the CDR3; the missing end is completed from the germline J gene. Other DNA sequences in this specimen translate into the identical CDR3. The gene calls are TRBV16 and TRBJ2-7; possibly TRBD1 for D (5 bases). This CDR3 has 12 residues. V dropped 2 bases and J dropped 7 bases, with 9 bases sitting between them. The germline V gene has CDR1 SGHSA and CDR2 FRNQAP. Partial CDR3 DNA: TGTGCAAGCAGCTTACAGGGAGGGGAACAGTAC. Residues: CASSLQGGEQY. The whole CDR3 sequence is CASSLQGGEQYF.

By share, this clone counts as medium-sized. Each gene name is a mouse one. Read sequence stops 1 residue before the CDR3 end, and the germline J gene provides the missing end. The gene calls are TRBV1 and TRBJ1-2; the D is unclear. V lost 3 bases to trimming and J lost 0 bases, with 5 bases between them. CDR3 length: 13 amino acids. Germline values: CDR1 NSQYPW, CDR2 LRSPGD (reference sequence). The CDR3 sequence is CTCSALTNSDYTF. The sequenced part of the CDR3 DNA is TGCACCTGCAGTGCTTTGACAAACTCCGACTACACC.

This clone is medium-sized. All gene names here are mouse names. Read coverage stops 1 residue before the CDR3 terminus; the germline J gene supplies the remainder. The chain recombines TRBV26 with TRBJ1-4; D is undetermined. The CDR3 contains 12 residues. Germline CDR1 is KGHPV and CDR2 is FQNQEV (reference sequence). V was clipped by 6 bases and J by 4 bases, with 6 bases between them. CDR3: CASSRNNERLFF. The part of the CDR3 DNA that was read is TGTGCCAGCAGCCGTAACAACGAAAGATTATTT.

This clone was seen once. The genes are named according to mouse. Read coverage stops 1 residue before the CDR3 terminus; the germline J gene supplies the remainder. The genes are TRBV12-2 and TRBJ2-3; the match to TRBD2 covers 9 bases. This CDR3 region has 17 residues. J lost 1 base, V lost 0 bases, and 7 bases had no gene match. Germline-derived CDR1 and CDR2 are SGHLS and HYDKME. The CDR3 bases that were read are TGTGCCAGCTCTCTCGGAGCTGGGGGGGGCGGTGCAGAAACGCTGTAT. Residues: CASSLGAGGGGAETLY. The whole CDR3 is CASSLGAGGGGAETLYF.

As to this clone: Gene labels here are mouse ones. The read ends 1 residue early relative to the CDR3; the germline J gene fills the gap. The genes are TRBV3 and TRBJ1-1; 7 nucleotides line up with TRBD1. Germline CDR1 SNHLY, CDR2 FYNGKV (reference sequence). J was trimmed by 8 bases and V by 3 bases; bases with no gene match: 6. The CDR3 runs to 13 residues. The sequenced CDR3 bases are TGTGCCAGCAGCTTGGGACAGAACGTGGAAGTCTTC. As protein: CASSLGQNVEVF. The CDR3 reads in full as CASSLGQNVEVFF.

This clone was seen only a few times. The gene names given are mouse names. The read finishes 1 residue shy of the CDR3 end, and the germline J gene is used to complete it. V is TRBV13-1 and J is TRBJ2-7; tentative D call: TRBD1 (7 bases). CDR3 length: 13 residues. CDR1 and CDR2 (germline): NSHNY, SYGAGN. V was trimmed by 1 base and J by 6 bases, leaving 11 bases between them. The sequenced part of the CDR3 DNA is TGTGCCAGCAGTGATTGGCAGGGGGGTGAACAGTAC. Residues: CASSDWQGGEQY. The whole CDR3 is CASSDWQGGEQYF.

This clone was observed a few times. Mouse names are used for the genes. Read sequence stops 1 residue before the CDR3 end, and the germline J gene provides the missing end. This sequence joins TRBV26 and TRBJ1-3, with unresolved D. V dropped 6 bases and J dropped 0 bases, with 6 bases sitting between them. Germline lookup yields CDR1 KGHPV and CDR2 FQNQEV (reference sequence). The CDR3 is 13 residues long. CDR3 amino acids: CASRQNSGNTLYF. The sequenced CDR3 bases are TGTGCCAGCAGGCAAAATTCTGGAAATACGCTCTAT.

This clone was picked up a small number of times. All gene names here are mouse names. The sequence runs out 1 residue before the end of the CDR3; the remainder is reconstructed from the germline J gene. The chain couples TRBV15 to TRBJ2-5, with 11 positions matching TRBD2. The CDR3 is 17 amino acids. Germline CDR1 SGHND, CDR2 FRSKSL. Trimming removed 5 bases from V and 0 bases from J; junction bases left unmatched: 7. CDR3 bases read: TGTGCCAGCAGTCTCGGACTGGGGGGCCCTAACCAAGACACCCAGTAC. Amino acids: CASSLGLGGPNQDTQY. The full CDR3 sequence reads CASSLGLGGPNQDTQYF.

By share, this clone counts as medium-sized (0.01 to 0.1%). The listed genes are named as in mouse. Sequencing ends 1 residue short of the CDR3 end; the germline J gene provides the rest. Different DNA sequences within this sample yield the same CDR3. The genes are TRBV3 and TRBJ1-3, with unresolved D. Trimming stripped 1 base from V and 0 bases from J, with 4 bases between. Germline CDR1 and CDR2: SNHLY and FYNGKV (reference sequence). CDR3 length equals 14 residues. The CDR3 sequence: CASSLEGSGNTLYF. CDR3 DNA (partial): TGTGCCAGCAGCTTAGAGGGTTCTGGAAATACGCTCTAT.

This clone turned up a few times. Gene names and germline refer to mouse. CDR3 region: CASSLLGNYAEQFF. CDR3 DNA, as far as it was read: TGTGCCAGCAGCTTACTGGGGAACTATGCTGAGCAGTTC. V usage is TRBV3 and J usage is TRBJ2-1, with D perhaps TRBD2 (6 bases). The CDR3 end lies 1 residue beyond the end of the read and is filled in from the germline J gene. There are 14 residues in the CDR3. Germline assignment: CDR1 SNHLY and CDR2 FYNGKV (reference sequence). V was shortened by 2 bases and J by 1 base, with 6 bases between the two germline ends.

With respect to this clone: These gene names are mouse names. The read finishes 1 residue shy of the CDR3 end, and the germline J gene is used to complete it. The J gene is TRBJ2-7, the V gene TRBV3, with D uncertain. The CDR3 extends over 11 amino acids. The V end lost 2 bases, the J end lost 3 bases, and 2 bases lay between the germline ends. Per germline, CDR1 SNHLY and CDR2 FYNGKV (reference sequence). The DNA read from the CDR3 is TGTGCCAGCAGCTTAAACTATGAACAGTAC. Its protein is CASSLNYEQY. The complete CDR3 protein is CASSLNYEQYF.

As concerns this clone: Mouse names are used for the genes. The CDR3 is cut off 1 residue early in the read; its end comes from the germline J gene. The rearrangement links TRBV15 to TRBJ1-1, with D possibly being TRBD1 (6 bases). Between the trimmed V and J ends, which lost 6 bases and 0 bases, there was a span of 11 bases. Per the germline V gene, CDR1 is SGHND and CDR2 is FRSKSL. The length of the CDR3 is 14 residues. The CDR3 is CASRGAFANTEVFF. Partial CDR3 DNA: TGTGCCAGCAGGGGGGCCTTTGCAAACACAGAAGTCTTC. The full variable domain, its missing parts supplied by reference TRBV15 and TRBJ1-1, is DAGVTQTPRHEVAEKGQTIILKCEPVSGHNDLFWYRQTKIQGLELLSYFRSKSLMEDGGAFKDRFKAEMLNSSFSTLKIQPTEPKDSAVYLCASRGAFANTEVFFGKGTRLTVV.

A note on this clone: Gene names are the mouse ones. Other nucleotide sequences in the sample specify the same CDR3. The CDR3 bases that were read are TGTGCCAGCAGCCCGGGACAGACAAACACAGAAGTCTTC. Protein: CASSPGQTNTEVF. The entire CDR3 protein is CASSPGQTNTEVFF. V and J are TRBV3 and TRBJ1-1, with 7 bases matching TRBD1. The observed sequence ends 1 residue before the CDR3 terminus, with the missing tail filled in from the germline J gene. CDR1 is SNHLY, CDR2 FYNGKV, per germline (reference sequence). The CDR3 runs to 14 residues. V was clipped by 5 bases and J by 0 bases; unmatched bases: 3. The full variable domain, in which reference TRBV3 and TRBJ1-1 provide the parts outside the CDR3, is GPKVLQIPSHQIIDMGQMVTLNCDPVSNHLYFYWYKQILGQQMEFLVNFYNGKVMEKSKLFKDQFSVERPDGSYFTLKIQPTALEDSAVYFCASSPGQTNTEVFFGKGTRLTVV.

This clone was observed a handful of times. Mouse gene names and germline throughout. Read data end 1 residue before the CDR3 end; the end is taken from the germline J gene. The sample contains more than one DNA sequence encoding this CDR3. V usage is TRBV23 and J usage is TRBJ2-4; the tabulated D call, TRBD2, remains unverified against the DNA. There are 15 residues in the CDR3. Germline V lookup: CDR1 KGHTA, CDR2 FQNQQP. This CDR3 is CSSSQSWGSQNTLYF. CDR3 bases read: TGCTCCAGCAGTCAATCTTGGGGGAGTCAAAACACCTTGTAC.

On this clone itself: Mouse gene names apply. The sequenced fragment ends 1 residue before the CDR3 boundary, so the rest is inferred from the germline J gene. The chain is built from TRBV13-1 and TRBJ2-5; TRBD2 matches at 11 bases. This CDR3 is built from 15 residues. Germline CDR1 NSHNY, CDR2 SYGAGN. Trimming removed 3 bases from V and 3 bases from J; junction bases left unmatched: 3. The CDR3 protein is CASSARLGGQDTQYF. CDR3 DNA, as far as it was read: TGTGCCAGCAGTGCCCGACTGGGGGGGCAAGACACCCAGTAC.